The sequence of this T cell receptor (beta chain) was determined in a study of OX40 agonist ivuxolimab in advanced cancers. Study background: Patients were dosed with the agonistic anti-OX40 (CD134) antibody ivuxolimab. Findings and limits, study-wide: On average, a greater number of expanded clones characterised CD8+ T cells relative to CD4+.

The repertoire was sequenced with immunoSEQ multiplex PCR; TCRdb's copy has only in-frame clones and lacks some. The table has about 13,000 clones, 67% seen once. In regard to this clone: As yet, its antigen is unknown.

Baseline, cycle 4 day 1, and cycle 7 day 1 were the blood sampling points. The sequenced sample was CD4+ or CD8+ T cells sorted from blood, obtained in a trial of the OX40 agonist ivuxolimab. The receptor was isolated from an adult with an advanced solid tumor such as melanoma, head and neck, liver or kidney cancer.

Here the CDR3 reads CATSRDSYNEQFF. In DNA form, the CDR3 reads TGTGCCACTTCCCGGGACAGTTACAATGAGCAGTTCTTC. V gene TRBV15 combines with J gene TRBJ2-1; 7 bases fit TRBD1. The CDR3 length is 13 residues. Germline CDR1 is LNHNV and CDR2 is YYDKDF (reference sequence). V trimming: 9 bases; J trimming: 4 bases; junction bases outside the gene matches: 6.